This T cell receptor beta chain was obtained from a study of T cells expressing NK-cell markers. The CDR3 contains 16 residues. The TCR beta cDNA came from 5'RACE template switching with UMIs. One entry per CDR3 protein, without DNA, is what TCRdb gives after re-calling the 5' RACE reads. In all, the sample yields 200,000 to 300,000 distinct CDR3 sequences. With regard to this clonotype: The antigen remains unidentified.

Findings and caveats of the study: The leading position in the CD3+CD56-NKG2C+ fraction of four donors also went to these clonotypes.

Material for sequencing was blood T cells: a sorted CD56 or NKG2C T cell subset, CD4+ or CD8+ T cells, or bulk PBMC T cells (not recorded which). V gene TRBV12-3 or TRBV12-4 combines with J gene TRBJ2-1; as DNA is missing, the TRBD2 call by TCRdb cannot be tested. The sequence was obtained from a man between 18 and 35 years old in good health. CDR3: CASSLAELVQRNEQFF.